This entry lists 25 T cell receptor beta chains sequenced from one sample in a study of cytomegalovirus exposure and HLA in healthy donors. The assay was immunoSEQ multiplex PCR, and TCRdb's table has in-frame clones only and misses some. Of approximately 90,000 clones listed, 95% to 98% are singletons. The sample comprised PBMCs. Receptor source: a man between 18 and 35 years old in good health and CMV-seronegative.

The chain joins TRBV7-3 to TRBJ2-2; 9 nucleotides line up with TRBD1. The V gene end was trimmed by 2 bases and the J gene end by 3 bases; junction bases not matched to a gene: 4. This CDR3 contains 16 residues. Germline V CDR1 and CDR2: SGHTA, FQGTGA. The CDR3 region is CASSLGGQGHTGELFF. The CDR3 DNA follows: TGTGCCAGCAGCTTAGGAGGACAGGGGCACACCGGGGAGCTGTTTTTT.

The chain links TRBV7-2 to TRBJ2-3, with a possible D match to TRBD1 (5 bases). V shed 3 bases and J shed 5 bases, with 24 bases lying between them. Germline CDR1 and CDR2: SGHTA and FQGNSA. CDR3 length equals 18 residues. Here the CDR3 reads CASSLVYIAPTERDTQYF. Here the CDR3 DNA reads TGTGCCAGCAGCTTGGTGTATATAGCCCCGACAGAGAGAGATACGCAGTATTTT.

The chain recombines TRBV30 with TRBJ1-5; 12 nucleotides align to TRBD1. The CDR3 contains 14 residues. Per the germline V gene, CDR1 is GTSNPN and CDR2 is SVGIG (reference sequence). The ends lost 4 bases at V and 7 bases at J; junction bases unmatched: 5. The CDR3 here is CAWTGTGGFQPQHF. DNA for the CDR3: TGTGCCTGGACCGGGACAGGGGGCTTCCAGCCCCAGCATTTT. Together with reference TRBV30 and TRBJ1-5, the CDR3 gives the full variable domain: SQTIHQWPATLVQPVGSPLSLECTVEGTSNPNLYWYRQAAGRGLQLLFYSVGIGQISSEVPQNLSASRPQDRQFILSSKKLLLSDSGFYLCAWTGTGGFQPQHFGDGTRLSIL.

About this clone: Sequence at one end of the junction differs from germline and may be a read error. This chain joins TRBV11-2 and TRBJ2-2; maybe TRBD2 (5 bases). Germline CDR1 SGHAT, CDR2 FQNNGV. This CDR3 has 17 amino acids. CDR3 loop: CASSLVGGQPITRELFF. Written as DNA, the CDR3 is TGTGCCAGCAGCTTAGTCGGCGGGCAGCCAATCACCAGGGAGCTGTTTTTT.

The rearrangement joins TRBV7-8 to TRBJ1-1; 7 bases match TRBD1. The CDR3 contains 13 residues. Per the germline V gene, CDR1 is SGHVS and CDR2 is FQNEAQ. V lost 2 bases, J lost 4 bases, and 1 base stayed unmatched. CDR3 region: CASSLTGATEAFF. The DNA of the CDR3 is TGTGCCAGCAGCTTAACAGGGGCCACTGAAGCTTTCTTT.

The chain links TRBV27 to TRBJ2-5; no definite D call. Germline V gene lookup returns CDR1 MNHEY and CDR2 SMNVEV (reference sequence). The CDR3 contains 13 residues. Trimming shortened V by 4 bases and J by 1 base, and 7 bases separated the two germline ends. The CDR3 spells CASSYHSQETQYF. CDR3 DNA sequence: TGTGCCAGCAGTTATCACAGCCAAGAGACCCAGTACTTC.

The rearrangement uses TRBV5-5 and TRBJ2-3; D is ambiguous. V gave up 2 bases and J gave up 1 base, with 8 bases separating them. The CDR3 totals 14 residues. From germline, CDR1 is SGHKS and CDR2 YYEKEE (reference sequence). CDR3: CASSFILGTDTQYF. The CDR3 DNA sequence: TGTGCCAGCAGCTTTATTTTAGGCACAGATACGCAGTATTTT.

The chain has TRBV6-5 and TRBJ1-4; 8 bases align to TRBD1. CDR1 is MNHEY and CDR2 is SVGAGI in the germline V gene. The CDR3 is 16 residues long. J lost 4 bases, V lost 3 bases, and 7 bases had no gene match. As DNA, the CDR3 is TGTGCCAGCAGTTATTTCCAGGGGGCCAGTAATGAAAAACTGTTTTTT. Translating gives CASSYFQGASNEKLFF.

J is TRBJ2-4 and V is TRBV4-2; 8 positions match TRBD2. CDR1 LGHNA and CDR2 YNFKEQ come from the germline V gene. The CDR3 has 16 residues. V lost 0 bases to trimming and J lost 9 bases; unmatched junction nucleotides: 10. In DNA, the CDR3 is TGTGCCAGCAGCCAAGAGAGCTCGGGACTAGGGGGCATTCAGTACTTC. The encoded protein is CASSQESSGLGGIQYF.

This clone was observed a single time. This chain links TRBV5-1 with TRBJ2-3; 7 nucleotides match TRBD2. The CDR3 runs 16 residues. Germline assignment: CDR1 SGHRS and CDR2 YFSETQ. After removal of 0 bases from V and 5 bases from J, the junction contained 9 bases not matched to a gene. CDR3 bases: TGCGCCAGCAGCTTGGAAAGGGGTGCGGGAGTAGATACGCAGTATTTT. The encoded protein is CASSLERGAGVDTQYF. Variable domain in full (rest from reference TRBV5-1 and TRBJ2-3): KAGVTQTPRYLIKTRGQQVTLSCSPISGHRSVSWYQQTPGQGLQFLFEYFSETQRNKGNFPGRFSGRQFSNSRSEMNVSTLELGDSALYLCASSLERGAGVDTQYFGPGTRLTVL.

The genes are TRBV2 and TRBJ1-5, with TRBD1 matching 9 bases. Losses at the gene ends were 5 bases for V and 3 bases for J; bases not matched to a gene: 11. Per germline, CDR1 SNHLY and CDR2 FYNNEI. The CDR3 contains 17 residues. CDR3 nucleotide sequence: TGTGCCAGCAGTTCACACAGGGGGCAGGTAGTCAATCAGCCCCAGCATTTT. Translated, it gives CASSSHRGQVVNQPQHF.

The V and J genes are TRBV5-6 and TRBJ2-7; 7 bases align to TRBD2. The CDR3 has 14 residues. With V trimmed by 0 bases and J by 5 bases, 5 bases remained unmatched. Per germline, CDR1 SGHDT and CDR2 YYEEEE. The CDR3 bases are TGTGCCAGCAGCTTGGTCTACCGGGGGGACGAGCAGTACGTC. It encodes CASSLVYRGDEQYV.

The chain couples TRBV5-4 to TRBJ1-1; D may be TRBD1 (5 bases). Deletions cut 4 bases from V and 9 bases from J, with 13 bases between. Germline V gene lookup returns CDR1 SGHNT and CDR2 YYREEE (reference sequence). CDR3 length: 12 residues. CDR3 DNA sequence: TGTGCCAGCAGCCTTCTCAGGGTGAAAGCTTTCTTT. Translating gives CASSLLRVKAFF.

V gene TRBV28 combines with J gene TRBJ1-3, with D possibly matching TRBD1 (6 bases). With 5 bases removed from V and 1 base from J, the gap between germline ends came to 15 bases. This CDR3 has 16 residues. Germline V CDR1 and CDR2: MDHEN, SYDVKM. The CDR3 region has the DNA TGTGCCAGCAGTCCACCCCAGGGGTGGTCTGGAAACACCATATATTTT. Residues: CASSPPQGWSGNTIYF.

This sequence joins TRBV5-1 and TRBJ2-4; 9 bases align to TRBD1. The CDR3 covers 14 residues. Germline CDR1 reads SGHRS; CDR2 reads YFSETQ. The trim removed 0 bases at V and 5 bases at J, leaving 0 bases unmatched. The CDR3 nucleotides read TGCGCCAGCAGCTTGGGGACAGGGGAAAACATTCAGTACTTC. Its protein product is CASSLGTGENIQYF.

The chain is built from TRBV25-1 and TRBJ1-1, with D possibly being TRBD1 (5 bases). Trimming pared 2 bases from V and 4 bases from J, leaving 11 bases between. Germline V CDR1 and CDR2: MGHDK, SYGVNS. The CDR3 contains 14 residues. The DNA of the CDR3 is TGTGCCAGCAGTGAAACCTTCGGGGGCACTGAAGCTTTCTTT. The encoded protein is CASSETFGGTEAFF.

This clone appeared a single time. The chain uses TRBV6-6 and TRBJ1-2; 11 nucleotides line up with TRBD1. There are 15 residues in the CDR3. With 2 bases clipped from V and 4 bases from J, the junction kept 3 bases outside the gene matches. Germline CDR1 reads MNHNY; CDR2 reads SVGAGI (reference sequence). The CDR3 bases are TGTGCCAGCAGTTACGAGGGACAGGGGGTCTATGGCTACACCTTC. Translation gives CASSYEGQGVYGYTF.

The V gene is TRBV6-6, the J gene TRBJ2-1, with a weak D call TRBD2 (5 bases). The germline CDR1 and CDR2 sequences are MNHNY and SVGAGI (reference sequence). V was clipped by 6 bases and J by 4 bases, with 19 bases between them. CDR3 size: 16 residues. This CDR3 is CASSSPRAGVYNEQFF. The CDR3 DNA reads TGTGCCAGCAGCAGCCCGAGGGCCGGGGTTTACAATGAGCAGTTCTTC.

The genes are TRBV29-1 and TRBJ2-2; TRBD2 matches 7 bases. This CDR3 is 13 amino acids long. In germline, CDR1 is SQVTM, CDR2 ANQGSEA. V dropped 5 bases and J dropped 4; count of bases not matched to a gene: 4. CDR3 sequence reads: CSVRLAITGELFF. The DNA of the CDR3 is TGCAGCGTTCGACTAGCTATCACCGGGGAGCTGTTTTTT.

V usage is TRBV5-4 and J usage is TRBJ2-5; 7 nucleotides agree with TRBD1. V lost 4 bases and J lost 5; bases outside the gene matches: 17. The CDR3 consists of 17 residues. CDR1 SGHNT and CDR2 YYREEE come from the germline V gene (reference sequence). The CDR3 sequence is CASSEIGQETFRETQYF. The CDR3 coding sequence is TGTGCCAGCAGCGAGATTGGACAGGAGACGTTCAGGGAGACCCAGTACTTC. Together with reference TRBV5-4 and TRBJ2-5, the CDR3 gives the full variable domain: ETGVTQSPTHLIKTRGQQVTLRCSSQSGHNTVSWYQQALGQGPQFIFQYYREEENGRGNFPPRFSGLQFPNYSSELNVNALELDDSALYLCASSEIGQETFRETQYFGPGTRLLVL.

V gene TRBV30 combines with J gene TRBJ1-2; 7 bases fit TRBD1. V trimming: 0 bases; J trimming: 8 bases; junction bases outside the gene matches: 6. Germline loops: CDR1 GTSNPN, CDR2 SVGIG (reference sequence). There are 13 residues in the CDR3. Here the CDR3 reads CAWSVQGSYGYTF. The CDR3 nucleotides are TGTGCCTGGAGTGTACAGGGGTCTTACGGCTACACCTTC.

CDR3 DNA sequence: TGTGCCAGCAGTTACCGGAGTAGCGGCTACGAGCAGTACTTC. It is translated as CASSYRSSGYEQYF. The chain has TRBV6-6 and TRBJ2-7; a weak D match, TRBD2 (6 bases). Trimming removed 2 bases from V and 3 bases from J, with 11 bases in between. CDR3 size: 14 residues. CDR1 is MNHNY and CDR2 is SVGAGI in the germline V gene (reference sequence).

The rearrangement joins TRBV27 to TRBJ2-7; 7 bases agree with TRBD1. Looked up from germline, CDR1 is MNHEY and CDR2 is SMNVEV (reference sequence). The CDR3 is made up of 15 amino acids. Unmatched junction bases numbered 10, after V lost 8 bases and J lost 0 bases. The CDR3 coding sequence is TGTGCCAGCCACTCGACGGACAGGAGCTCCTACGAGCAGTACTTC. Its protein is CASHSTDRSSYEQYF.

This clone came up once. The V and J genes are TRBV27 and TRBJ2-1; 8 nucleotides match TRBD2. The CDR3 covers 15 residues. From germline, CDR1 is MNHEY and CDR2 SMNVEV (reference sequence). After removal of 3 bases from V and 4 bases from J, the junction contained 5 bases not matched to a gene. CDR3 bases: TGTGCCAGCAGTTTTGGGACTAGGCCATACAATGAGCAGTTCTTC. Its protein is CASSFGTRPYNEQFF.

The V and J genes are TRBV2 and TRBJ2-1, with D tentatively TRBD1 (6 bases). The CDR3 runs to 16 residues. Germline CDR1 and CDR2: SNHLY and FYNNEI. V shed 4 bases and J shed 4 bases, with 17 bases lying between them. CDR3 in amino acids: CASSGGTSGAYNEQFF. CDR3 nucleotides: TGTGCCAGCAGTGGGGGGACATCAGGAGCTTACAATGAGCAGTTCTTC. The full variable domain, its missing parts supplied by reference TRBV2 and TRBJ2-1, is EPEVTQTPSHQVTQMGQEVILRCVPISNHLYFYWYRQILGQKVEFLVSFYNNEISEKSEIFDDQFSVERPDGSNFTLKIRSTKLEDSAMYFCASSGGTSGAYNEQFFGPGTRLTVL.